The sample holds one count of the clone carrying this T cell receptor beta chain. Its antigen is not identified. The sample belongs to a study of T cell responses to AZD1222 COVID-19 vaccine. Study-wide results and caveats: Spike-specific TCR breadth rose after two AZD1222 doses, and depth rose as well. Across spike, vaccine-associated CD4 TCRs were found, dominant at 160-218 and 743-854. In the spike-specific TCR repertoire, nearly half reportedly target unmutated variant regions.

Germline V lookup: CDR1 KGHSH, CDR2 LQKENI. The CDR3 consists of 16 residues. Trimming at V came to 4 bases and at J to 7 bases, leaving 11 bases not matched to a gene. Libraries were prepared by immunoSEQ multiplex PCR; TCRdb keeps only in-frame clonotypes and omits some of them. The sample consists of roughly 100,000 clones, 93% of them appearing once. The sequence was obtained from an adult in good health. The genes are TRBV18 and TRBJ2-1; 9 bases align to TRBD2. Source: peripheral blood, taken on day 0 of AZD1222 vaccination. The CDR3 DNA follows: TGTGCCAGCTCACGCCCGGGACTAGCCAGCCAAAATGAGCAGTTCTTC. The encoded protein is CASSRPGLASQNEQFF.